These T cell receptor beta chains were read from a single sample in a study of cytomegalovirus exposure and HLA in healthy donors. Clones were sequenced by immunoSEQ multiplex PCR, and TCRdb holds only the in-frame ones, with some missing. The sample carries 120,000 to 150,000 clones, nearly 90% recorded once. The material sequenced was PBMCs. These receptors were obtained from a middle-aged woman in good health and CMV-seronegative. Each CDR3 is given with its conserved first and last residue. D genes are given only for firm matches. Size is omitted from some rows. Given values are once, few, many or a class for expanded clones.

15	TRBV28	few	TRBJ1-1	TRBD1	CASSQPGGAHTEAFF	TGTGCCAGCAGTCAACCAGGGGGCGCCCATACTGAAGCTTTCTTT
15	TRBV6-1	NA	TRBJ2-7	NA	CASSAGLANSYEQYF	TGTGCCAGCAGTGCTGGCCTAGCAAACTCCTACGAGCAGTACTTC
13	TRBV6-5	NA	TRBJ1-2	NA	CASSYDSNYGYTF	TGTGCCAGCAGTTACGACTCCAACTATGGCTACACCTTC
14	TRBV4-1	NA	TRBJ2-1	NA	CASSQVNSHNEQFF	TGCGCCAGCAGCCAAGTGAACTCCCACAATGAGCAGTTCTTC
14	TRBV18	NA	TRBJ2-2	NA	CASSPDTNTGELFF	TGTGCCAGCTCCCCTGACACCAACACCGGGGAGCTGTTTTTT
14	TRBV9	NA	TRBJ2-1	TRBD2	CASSVPGGAGEQFF	TGTGCCAGCAGCGTTCCGGGAGGAGCCGGTGAGCAGTTCTTC
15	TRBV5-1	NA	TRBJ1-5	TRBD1	CASSLGDSYYQPQHF	TGCGCCAGCAGCTTAGGGGACAGTTACTATCAGCCCCAGCATTTT
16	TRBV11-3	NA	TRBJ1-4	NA	CASSWGGTGTNEKLFF	TGTGCCAGCAGCTGGGGGGGTACAGGCACGAATGAAAAACTGTTTTTT
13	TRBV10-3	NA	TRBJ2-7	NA	CAISPQGGNEQYF	TGTGCCATCAGCCCCCAGGGGGGTAACGAGCAGTACTTC
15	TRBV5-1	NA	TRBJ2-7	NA	CASSLTRGGVYEQYF	TGCGCCAGCAGCTTGACGCGGGGTGGCGTCTACGAGCAGTACTTC
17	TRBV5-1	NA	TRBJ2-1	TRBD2	CASSLGVRTSGSDEQFF	TGCGCCAGCAGCTTAGGGGTAAGAACTAGCGGCTCCGATGAGCAGTTCTTC
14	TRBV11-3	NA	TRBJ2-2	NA	CASSLSASSGELFF	TGTGCCAGCAGCTTATCGGCTAGCTCCGGGGAGCTGTTTTTT
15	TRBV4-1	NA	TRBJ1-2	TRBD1	CASSQPGQGLEGYTF	TGCGCCAGCAGCCAGCCTGGACAGGGATTGGAGGGGTACACCTTC
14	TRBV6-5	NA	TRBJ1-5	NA	CASSTRSSNQPQHF	TGTGCCAGCAGTACCCGGAGTAGCAATCAGCCCCAGCATTTT
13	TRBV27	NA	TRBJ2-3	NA	CASSLVATDTQYF	TGTGCCAGCAGTTTAGTGGCCACAGATACGCAGTATTTT